This TCR beta chain was captured in a study of cytomegalovirus exposure and HLA in healthy donors (dated by TCRdb to 2017 to 2019). Some background on the complete study: In an earlier analysis of several hundred of the donors, around 300 Gb of sequence data and 90 million to 120 million unique TCR beta sequences from 150 million to 200 million T cells were reported. Approximately 330 gigabases of sequencing data and around 85 million unique TCR sequences made up an early release that covered approximately 620 HLA-typed donors. Among the approximately 400 genotyped donors, around 79% belonged to the genetic ancestry cluster associated with self-reported Caucasian donors. The study was designed to test whether signatures of past pathogen exposure could be identified by cataloging public T cell receptors. Using immunosequencing, the study profiled T cell repertoires from fewer than 850 subjects and related those repertoires to cytomegalovirus serostatus. In addition to the first cohort of approximately 650 subjects, a separate validation cohort of approximately 130 different subjects was used. To predict cytomegalovirus infection status, the study brought together high-throughput TCR immunosequencing, statistical association of individual TCRs with disease status, and machine learning. A later analysis re-examined previously published TCR beta repertoires from hundreds of donors and added high-resolution HLA genotyping to investigate patterns of TCR occurrence. Rather than drawing on any new phenotypic data, the later analysis identified candidate immune exposures from TCR beta sequences and the way those sequences occurred across donors. To decide whether each TCR beta V gene segment behaved as functional or pseudogenic, an earlier analysis of 587 of the donors relied on high-throughput TCR beta sequencing. Donor age, sex, ethnicity and CMV serostatus were compiled together with the repertoire data. Genome-wide SNP genotypes for about 65% of the roughly 670 donors were used in a later genetic analysis, which treated that subset as a discovery cohort. All discovery cohort repertoires had been generated on a single sequencing platform. HLA typing included class I and class II loci at four-digit resolution. The number of typed donors differed by locus: about 620-630 for A, B, C, DRB1 and DQB1; approximately 520 for DQA1; around 580 for DPA1; and some 450 for DPB1. About five DR-DQ haplotypes were treated as single units for association and clustering because of strong linkage in the cohort. Among under 450 genotyped donors of the cohort, an average of around 240,000 unique TCR beta nucleotide sequences were sequenced per donor, about a sixth of them non-productive. What the authors observed across the whole study: In this cohort, only TCR beta chains were sequenced, and detectable features were limited by the absence of alpha or paired-chain data. In a later analysis, the rate of TCR association differed among HLA loci, with DRB1 alleles having the most associated TCRs and HLA-C alleles having the fewest. CMV serostatus was the only immune exposure information available for the cohort. In a later genetic analysis, a missense DCLRE1C variant was associated with V-gene and J-gene trimming of TCR beta chains, and the association was replicated in an independent cohort. Linkage disequilibrium might explain the correlated functional status among segregating V segments, but an unknown experimental factor could not be ruled out. Most TCR sequences were seen in very few donors, while some public TCRs were found in many individuals. According to the authors, the approach could potentially be generalized to other disease states and immunological phenotypes. Broadly in line with IMGT annotations, most TCR beta V segments showed up in productive rearrangements about 90% or about 30% of the time in an earlier analysis of several hundred of the donors. Compared with equally common non-associated chains, HLA-associated TCR beta chains in a later analysis were more clonally expanded and had lower generation probabilities. The classifier was reported to diagnose cytomegalovirus status with high specificity and sensitivity in both the original cohort and the validation cohort. Because counts were too low, 15 to 20 rarely observed V segments, including chromosome 9 orphons, were excluded from the earlier analysis of 587 of the donors. In a later analysis, most CMV-associated TCR beta chains were found to appear HLA-restricted, with HLA associations seemingly driven largely by CMV exposure. Some IMGT-functional V segments, including TRBV6-2 and TRBV6-3, could not be distinguished by the 87-base-pair reads and were therefore excluded. A few of the identified cytomegalovirus-associated TCR beta chains were confirmed in vitro to be specific for cytomegalovirus antigens. A further reported finding was that TCR beta sequences accurately predicted the HLA-A and HLA-B alleles for most subjects in the first cohort. In a later analysis, several top co-occurrence clusters were reported to appear linked to parvovirus B19, influenza, CMV and Epstein-Barr virus. Compared with the roughly 700-donor mean, donors in an Asian-associated ancestry cluster had fewer N-insertions in productive TCRs, according to a later genetic analysis. Presence/absence analyses assumed roughly uniform sequencing depth across donors, an assumption that may not hold. The study listed approximately 150 TCR beta chains as associated with cytomegalovirus. HLA typing was unavailable for some donors at each locus, so association tests used only the typed subset. A cluster of highly shared sequence variants was judged likely to be a technical artifact of the sequencing pipeline. When HLA alleles, especially DR and DQ, strongly co-occurred, attributing TCR associations to individual alleles was difficult. In a later analysis, around 15,000 TCR beta sequences were associated with specific HLA alleles at a false discovery rate of 0.05.

Here V drops 4 bases and J drops 5 bases, and the junction holds 3 bases not matched to any gene. There are 15 amino acids in the CDR3, from cysteine to phenylalanine inclusive. Only the CDR3 DNA stays, 45 bases, in frame from base 1. CDR1 and CDR2 are drawn from the germline V gene: SNHLY, FYNNEI. The cohort was made up of approximately 670 healthy bone marrow donors. Cohort members were all nominally healthy when sampled, although unrecorded immune exposures were likely present. The donor tested CMV seropositive and was one of the 289 seropositive cohort members. Each donor provided a peripheral blood sample, and peripheral blood mononuclear cells were used for TCR beta sequencing. Genomic DNA was extracted from the blood cell samples with the Qiagen DNeasy Blood Extraction Kit. Remarks on this clone: What this receptor recognizes is not known. Base qualities were left out, and no much larger clone turns up one base away.

The library was produced with the immunoSEQ multiplex PCR assay. A mixture of 60 forward primers for TCR Vbeta segments and 13 reverse primers for TCR Jbeta segments was used in the multiplex PCR. The CDR3 region of rearranged TCR beta genes was amplified from genomic DNA with a multiplex PCR assay. On the Illumina HiSeq System, the amplified TCR beta libraries were sequenced as 87-base-pair reads. Turning to the authors' computational methods: A later analysis tallied 75 million to 95 million unique TCR beta chains across the 700 or so repertoires, and approximately 9.9 million of those chains were shared by two or more donors. Raw reads were error-corrected and collapsed into unique sequences by a nearest-neighbor algorithm in which closely related sequences were merged to remove PCR and sequencing errors. CDR3 sequences were aligned to IMGT reference sequences to assign V, D and J gene segments. For a sequence to be retained, at least a six-nucleotide match to both a V gene segment and a J gene segment was required. Rearrangements were called productive when the CDR3 lacked stop codons and stayed in frame with V and J; all others were non-productive. CDR3 was defined according to IMGT convention as the region running from the second conserved V-encoded cysteine to the conserved J-encoded phenylalanine. In an earlier analysis of just under 600 of the donors, sequences lacking an unambiguous match to a single V gene segment were excluded. In an earlier analysis of about 590 of the donors, a V segment was called functional when productive rearrangements were above 56.7%, and segregating when the standard deviation between donors exceeded 5%. To diagnose cytomegalovirus status from the catalog of TCR beta chain sequences, a statistical classification framework was built. V and J gene assignment, in a later analysis, came from comparing TCR nucleotide sequences with IMGT/GENE-DB human TR gene sequences. The TCRdist pipeline was used in a later analysis to assign CDR3 sequences and most-parsimonious VDJ recombination scenarios. In a later analysis, each TCR beta chain was defined by its CDR3 amino acid sequence together with its V-gene family, and reads without a unique V-gene family were excluded. In a later analysis, 500 to 700 highly shared, low-generation-probability nucleotide sequences were removed to address suspected cross-contamination and a sequencing artifact. A later analysis calculated a clonal expansion index for each public chain from normalized within-repertoire ranks of inferred template counts. In a later analysis, generation probabilities were computed using a VDJ recombination model fitted to out-of-frame rearrangements, and the results were checked against IGoR. In a later analysis, TCR-TCR, TCR-HLA and TCR-CMV co-occurrence was scored with hypergeometric tests, and a repertoire-size bias correction was applied to TCR pairs. In a later analysis, false discovery rates were estimated by permuting HLA or CMV assignments 20 times. A later analysis grouped co-occurring TCRs with DBSCAN, adding TCRdist sequence similarity when clustering within HLA-allele-positive subsets. Co-occurrence clustering excluded repertoires with fewer than 30,000 or more than 120,000 public chains, plus five with anomalous nucleotide sharing. TCRdb's version of the immuneACCESS table is confined to in-frame rearrangements and falls short of the full clone set. An unresolved V gene accounts for under half of the shortfall where checked; the remainder is of unknown origin. V and J calls and clone size are copied from that table; D and trimming were computed from the DNA. In this sample the table shows approximately 150,000 clones, over 65% of which occur a single time. The ten most abundant clones make up 10% to 15% of the sample.

The rearrangement combines TRBV2 with TRBJ2-2; the junction holds 11 bases that match TRBD1. Input material: PBMCs. The receptor was derived from a man aged 40-55 years in good health and CMV-seropositive. The CDR3 protein sequence reads: CASSGGQGATGELFF. The base sequence is TGTGCCAGCAGTGGAGGACAGGGGGCGACCGGGGAGCTGTTTTTT.